Sequencing of this T cell receptor beta chain was carried out in a study of immune heterogeneity within non-small cell lung tumors. General study results and limits: Recurring identical dominant CDR3 beta clonotypes were observed across tumor sites within a patient, together with site-unique high-frequency clones. Local T-cell clonality tracked moderately but significantly with local tumor mutational burden, giving an R of approximately 0.34.

CDR1 KGHDR and CDR2 SFDVKD come from the germline V gene. The CDR3 loop spans 18 amino acids. Germline trimming cut 3 bases from V and 1 base from J; bases unmatched to any gene: 9. It was a multiplex PCR that amplified TCR beta CDR3, with 32 V and 13 J primers. TCRdb passed the multiplex PCR reads through MiXCR, listing each CDR3 protein once. Among 9,500 or so distinct CDR3 sequences, more than 20% were seen once, and the ten largest hold over 25%. The table lists this clonotype with a count of one. Its matching antigen is unknown. The starting template was genomic DNA from bulk tumor, approximately 600 ng per sample. Taken during surgery, several biopsies per primary tumor were spaced as far apart as possible within the tumor mass. Patients had untreated, newly diagnosed non-small cell lung cancer and underwent curative surgery.

The V and J genes are TRBV24-1 and TRBJ2-7; 12 nucleotides line up with TRBD2. The sample taken for sequencing was lung tumor tissue. This clonotype was sampled from a woman in her 50s with non-small cell lung cancer. In DNA, the CDR3 is TGTGCCACCAGTGATATTCTAGCGGGAGGGCATTTATCCTACGAGCAGTACTTC. Amino acid sequence: CATSDILAGGHLSYEQYF.